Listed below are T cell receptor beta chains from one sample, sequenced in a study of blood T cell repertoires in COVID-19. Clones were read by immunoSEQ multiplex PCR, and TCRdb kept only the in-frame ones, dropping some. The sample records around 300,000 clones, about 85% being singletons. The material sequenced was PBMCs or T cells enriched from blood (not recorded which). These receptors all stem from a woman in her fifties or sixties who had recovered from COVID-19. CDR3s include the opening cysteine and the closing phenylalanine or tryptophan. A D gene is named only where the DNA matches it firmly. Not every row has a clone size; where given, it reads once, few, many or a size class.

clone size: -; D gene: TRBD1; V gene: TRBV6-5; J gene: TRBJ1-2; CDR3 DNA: TGTGCCAGCAGAGGACAGGGGAACTATGGCTACACCTTC; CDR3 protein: CASRGQGNYGYTF
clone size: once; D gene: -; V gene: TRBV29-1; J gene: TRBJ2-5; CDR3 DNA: TGCAGCGTAGGTAGCCCCGGACAGAGGGGTGAGACCCAGTACTTC; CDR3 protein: CSVGSPGQRGETQYF
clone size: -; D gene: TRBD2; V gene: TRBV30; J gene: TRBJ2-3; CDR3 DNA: TGTGCCTGGAGTCCCGCCCCTATAGCGGGGGGGCTACGGGATACGCAGTATTTT; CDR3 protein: CAWSPAPIAGGLRDTQYF
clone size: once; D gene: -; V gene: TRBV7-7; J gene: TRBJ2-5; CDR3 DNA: TGTGCCAGCAGCCGATCCGGGGAACGGGAGACCCAGTACTTC; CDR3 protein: CASSRSGERETQYF
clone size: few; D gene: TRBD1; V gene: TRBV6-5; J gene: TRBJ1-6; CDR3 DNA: TGTGCCAGCAGTCCTCCGGGACAGGGGAATTCACCCCTCCACTTT; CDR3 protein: CASSPPGQGNSPLHF
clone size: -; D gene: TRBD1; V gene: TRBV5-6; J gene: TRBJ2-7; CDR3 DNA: TGTGCCAGCAGCTTGGATTCAGCCGGGACAGCCTACGAGCAGTACTTC; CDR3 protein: CASSLDSAGTAYEQYF
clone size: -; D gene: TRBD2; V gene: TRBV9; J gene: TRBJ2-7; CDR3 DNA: TGTGCCAGCAGCGCGGAAACTAGCGGGAGGTCCTACGAGCAGTACTTC; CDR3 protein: CASSAETSGRSYEQYF
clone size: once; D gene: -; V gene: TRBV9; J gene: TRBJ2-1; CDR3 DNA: TGTGCCAGCAGCGTAGAGCTGTCTCGGGGTGAGCAGTTCTTC; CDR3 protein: CASSVELSRGEQFF
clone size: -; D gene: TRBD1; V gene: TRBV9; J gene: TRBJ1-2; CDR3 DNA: TGTGCCAGCAGCGCAGGACAGGGATTTGCCTATGGCTACACCTTC; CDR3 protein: CASSAGQGFAYGYTF
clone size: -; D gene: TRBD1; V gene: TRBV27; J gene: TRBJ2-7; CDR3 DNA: TGTGCCAGCAGTTACAGGACAGGGACCCCCTACGAGCAGTACTTC; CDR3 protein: CASSYRTGTPYEQYF
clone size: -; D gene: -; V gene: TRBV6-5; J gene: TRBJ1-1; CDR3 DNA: TGTGCCAGCAGTTACGAGCGGGGTACTGAAGCTTTCTTT; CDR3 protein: CASSYERGTEAFF
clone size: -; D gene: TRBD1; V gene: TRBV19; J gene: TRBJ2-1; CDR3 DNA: TGTGCCAGTGGGGACAGGGGGCGGTATGAGCAGTTCTTC; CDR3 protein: CASGDRGRYEQFF
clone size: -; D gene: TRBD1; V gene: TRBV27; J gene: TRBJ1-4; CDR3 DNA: TGTGCCAGCAGACCTTCAGGGGGCTATTTTATGTTTTTT; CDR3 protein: CASRPSGGYFMFF
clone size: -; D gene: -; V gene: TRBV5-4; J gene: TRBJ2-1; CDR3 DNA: TGTGCCAGCAGCTTAGCGGTTTGGAATGAGCAGTTCTTC; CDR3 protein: CASSLAVWNEQFF
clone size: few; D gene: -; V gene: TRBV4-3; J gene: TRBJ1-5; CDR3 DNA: TGCGCCAGCAGCCAAGATCAGGGGTCAGGGCAGCCCCAGCATTTT; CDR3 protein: CASSQDQGSGQPQHF
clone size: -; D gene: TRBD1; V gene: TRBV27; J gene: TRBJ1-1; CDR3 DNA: TGTGCCAGCAGTGACACAGGGGTCTCGAAAACTGAAGCTTTCTTT; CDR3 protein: CASSDTGVSKTEAFF
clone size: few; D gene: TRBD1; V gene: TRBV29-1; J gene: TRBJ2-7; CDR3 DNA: TGCAGCGTCGGGACAGACGAGCAGTACTTC; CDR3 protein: CSVGTDEQYF
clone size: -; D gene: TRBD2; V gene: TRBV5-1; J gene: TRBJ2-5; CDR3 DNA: TGCGCCAGCAGCGGGAAGCGGGGGCCAGGGGAGACCCAGTACTTC; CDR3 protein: CASSGKRGPGETQYF
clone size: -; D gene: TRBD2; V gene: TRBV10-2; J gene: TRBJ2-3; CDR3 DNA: TGCGCCAGCAGGGATACTCTGACTAGCGGGGGCCGGGATACGCAGTATTTT; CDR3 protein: CASRDTLTSGGRDTQYF
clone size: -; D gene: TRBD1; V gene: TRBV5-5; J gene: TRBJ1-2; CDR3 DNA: TGTGCCAGCAGCCTGACCCCGGGACAGGGAAGTTTCTCCTATGGCTACACCTTC; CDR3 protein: CASSLTPGQGSFSYGYTF
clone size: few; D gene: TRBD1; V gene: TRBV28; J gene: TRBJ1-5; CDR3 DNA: TGTGCCAGCAGTTTACCCGGACAGGGAGGCAATCAGCCCCAGCATTTT; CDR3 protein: CASSLPGQGGNQPQHF
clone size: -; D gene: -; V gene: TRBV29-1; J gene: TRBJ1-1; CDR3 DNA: TGCAGCGTTCTTTCTTGGGGAGCGAACACTGAAGCTTTCTTT; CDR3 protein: CSVLSWGANTEAFF
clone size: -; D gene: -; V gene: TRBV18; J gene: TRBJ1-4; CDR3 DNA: TGTGCCAGCTCACCTCGCCTACCGACAGGTCTTAATGAAAAACTGTTTTTT; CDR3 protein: CASSPRLPTGLNEKLFF
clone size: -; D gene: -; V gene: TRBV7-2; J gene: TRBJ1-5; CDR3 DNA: TGTGCCAGCAGCTTAAACGGACAAGGGTATGAGCCCCAGCATTTT; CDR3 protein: CASSLNGQGYEPQHF
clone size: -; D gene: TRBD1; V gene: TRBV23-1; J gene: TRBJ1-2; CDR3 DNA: TGCGCCAGCACCGGGGGACAGCAATGCTATGGCTACACCTTC; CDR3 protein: CASTGGQQCYGYTF
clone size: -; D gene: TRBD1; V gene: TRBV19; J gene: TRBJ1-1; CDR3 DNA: TGTGCCAGTAGGCTCCAGGGGGCAGAAACTGAAGCTTTCTTT; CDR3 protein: CASRLQGAETEAFF
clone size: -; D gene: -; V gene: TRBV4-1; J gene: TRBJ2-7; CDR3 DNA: TGCGCCAGCAGCCAAGATCAGTGGCGGAGTAACTACGAGCAGTACTTC; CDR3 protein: CASSQDQWRSNYEQYF
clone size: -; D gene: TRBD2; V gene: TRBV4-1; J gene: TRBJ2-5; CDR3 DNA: TGCGCCAGCAGCCAATCCAGACTAGCCACACCGGAGACCCAGTACTTC; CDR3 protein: CASSQSRLATPETQYF
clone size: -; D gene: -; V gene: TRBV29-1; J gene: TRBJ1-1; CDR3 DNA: TGCAGCGTTGCGGGGTTATGGTACACTGAAGCTTTCTTT; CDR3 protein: CSVAGLWYTEAFF
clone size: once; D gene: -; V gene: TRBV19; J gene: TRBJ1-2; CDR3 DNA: TGTGCCAGTAGCACGTCGGGGGATGGCTACACCTTC; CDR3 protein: CASSTSGDGYTF
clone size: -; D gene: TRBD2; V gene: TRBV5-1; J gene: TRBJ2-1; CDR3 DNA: TGCGCCAGCAGCCAGCGGGAGGGAAATCACAATGAGCAGTTCTTC; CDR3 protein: CASSQREGNHNEQFF
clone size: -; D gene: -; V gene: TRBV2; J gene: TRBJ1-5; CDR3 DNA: TGTGCCAGCCAAAGACAGGTGAATAGCAATCAGCCCCAGCATTTT; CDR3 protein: CASQRQVNSNQPQHF
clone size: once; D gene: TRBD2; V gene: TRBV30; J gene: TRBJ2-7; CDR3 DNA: TGTGCCTGGACCCTAGCGGGAGTAGAGCAGTACTTC; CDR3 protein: CAWTLAGVEQYF
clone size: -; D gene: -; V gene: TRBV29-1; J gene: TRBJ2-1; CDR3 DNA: TGCAGCGTTGGGCGGTCCTACAATGAGCAGTTCTTC; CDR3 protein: CSVGRSYNEQFF
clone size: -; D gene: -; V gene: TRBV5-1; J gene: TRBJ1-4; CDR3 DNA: TGCGCCAGCAGCTTGGGTCCGAACGCGGGACCTGAAAAACTGTTTTTT; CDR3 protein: CASSLGPNAGPEKLFF
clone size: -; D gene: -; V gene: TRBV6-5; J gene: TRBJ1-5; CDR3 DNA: TGTGCCAGCAGTTATCGACAGCCACCCCAGCCCCAGCATTTT; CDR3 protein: CASSYRQPPQPQHF
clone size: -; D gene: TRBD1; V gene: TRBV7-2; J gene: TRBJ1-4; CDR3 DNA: TGTGCCAGCAGCTTCCGGGACAGGATAAATGAAAAACTGTTTTTT; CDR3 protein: CASSFRDRINEKLFF
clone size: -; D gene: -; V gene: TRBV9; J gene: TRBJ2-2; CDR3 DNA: TGTGCCAGCAATGAGGGGAACACCGGGGAGCTGTTTTTT; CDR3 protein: CASNEGNTGELFF
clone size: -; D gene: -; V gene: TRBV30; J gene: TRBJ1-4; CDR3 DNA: TGTGCCTGGAGTTCAACAACTAATGAAAAACTGTTTTTT; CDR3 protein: CAWSSTTNEKLFF
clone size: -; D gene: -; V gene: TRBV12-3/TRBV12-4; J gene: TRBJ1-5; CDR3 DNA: TGTGCCAGCGGCTTGGGGGGGGAACAGCCCCAGCATTTT; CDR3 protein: CASGLGGEQPQHF
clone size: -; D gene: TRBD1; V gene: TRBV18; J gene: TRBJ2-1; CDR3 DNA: TGTGCCAGCTCACAATATACACAGGGGGCACTTTACAATGAGCAGTTCTTC; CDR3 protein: CASSQYTQGALYNEQFF
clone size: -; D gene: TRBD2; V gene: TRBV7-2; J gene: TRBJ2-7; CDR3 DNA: TGTGCCAGCAGCTCATCACTAGCGGGGGGGAGCGAGCAGTACTTC; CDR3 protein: CASSSSLAGGSEQYF
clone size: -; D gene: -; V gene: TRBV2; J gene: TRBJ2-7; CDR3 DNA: TGTGCCAGCAATATTGACACTTACGAGCAGTACTTC; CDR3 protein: CASNIDTYEQYF
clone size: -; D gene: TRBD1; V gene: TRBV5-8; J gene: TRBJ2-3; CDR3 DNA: TGTGCCAGCAGCAGGGACAGGGGAACAGATACGCAGTATTTT; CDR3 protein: CASSRDRGTDTQYF
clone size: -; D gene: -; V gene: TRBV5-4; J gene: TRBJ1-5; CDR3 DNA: TGTGCCAGCAGCCGCGGGGGAGGGAATAGCAATCAGCCCCAGCATTTT; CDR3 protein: CASSRGGGNSNQPQHF
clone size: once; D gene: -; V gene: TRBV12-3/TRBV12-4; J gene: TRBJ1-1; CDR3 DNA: TGTGCCAGCAGTAACGTCCAGGGGTCTGAAGCTTTCTTT; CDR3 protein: CASSNVQGSEAFF
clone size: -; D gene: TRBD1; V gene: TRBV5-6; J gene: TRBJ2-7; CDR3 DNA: TGTGCCAGCAGCCCGGAAGGACAGGGAGCTTTTGGGGAGCAGTACTTC; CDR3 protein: CASSPEGQGAFGEQYF
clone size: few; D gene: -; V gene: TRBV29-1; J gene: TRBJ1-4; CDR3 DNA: TGCAGCGTGGGGGCCGAAGGTCCGAATGAAAAACTGTTTTTT; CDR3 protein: CSVGAEGPNEKLFF
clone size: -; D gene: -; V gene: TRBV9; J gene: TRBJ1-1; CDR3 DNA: TGTGCCAGCAGCGTTTCCGGGACAATGAACACTGAAGCTTTCTTT; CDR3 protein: CASSVSGTMNTEAFF
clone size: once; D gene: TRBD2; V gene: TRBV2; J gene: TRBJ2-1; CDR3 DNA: TGTGCCAGCAGAGCGGGGGCCCTCTACAATGAGCAGTTCTTC; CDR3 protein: CASRAGALYNEQFF
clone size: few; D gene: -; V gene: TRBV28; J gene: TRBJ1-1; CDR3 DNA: TGTGCCAGCATCCCTACTCACAGGGCTGGGGCTTTCTTT; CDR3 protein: CASIPTHRAGAFF
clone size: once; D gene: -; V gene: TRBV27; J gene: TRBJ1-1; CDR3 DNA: TGTGCCAGCAGTTGGGGAGGGCAGTCTGAAGCTTTCTTT; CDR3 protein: CASSWGGQSEAFF
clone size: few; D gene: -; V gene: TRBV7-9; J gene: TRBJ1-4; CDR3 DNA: TGTGCCAGCAGCTTAGCGCTGGGCTGGGATGAAAAACTGTTTTTT; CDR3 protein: CASSLALGWDEKLFF
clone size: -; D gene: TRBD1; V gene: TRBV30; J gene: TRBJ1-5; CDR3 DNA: TGTGCCTGGAGTGGGGAGACAGGGTATGGCGTGGATCAGCCCCAGCATTTT; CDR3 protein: CAWSGETGYGVDQPQHF